The 21 T cell receptor beta chains below were found in one sample sequenced in a study of PD-L1 blockade in urothelial cancer. Sample time point: peripheral blood 6 weeks after treatment start. Libraries were prepared by immunoSEQ multiplex PCR; TCRdb keeps only in-frame clonotypes and omits some of them. The sample includes some 75,000 clones, 80% to 95% of them seen just once. The sequencing used PBMCs, collected around atezolizumab (anti-PD-L1) treatment. The receptors were sampled from an elderly woman with urothelial cancer.

The chain carries TRBV5-1 and TRBJ1-3, with 8 bases identical to TRBD1. J lost 1 base, V lost 4 bases, and 4 bases had no gene match. Germline V gene data show CDR1 as SGHRS and CDR2 as YFSETQ. The CDR3 is 15 amino acids. The CDR3, as DNA: TGCGCCAGCAGCCTTCGACAGGGGTCTGGAAACACCATATATTTT. It translates to CASSLRQGSGNTIYF. Together with reference TRBV5-1 and TRBJ1-3, the CDR3 gives the full variable domain: KAGVTQTPRYLIKTRGQQVTLSCSPISGHRSVSWYQQTPGQGLQFLFEYFSETQRNKGNFPGRFSGRQFSNSRSEMNVSTLELGDSALYLCASSLRQGSGNTIYFGEGSWLTVV.

This clone was picked up one time. The chain couples TRBV9 to TRBJ2-1; D remains ambiguous. The germline gives CDR1 SGDLS, CDR2 YYNGEE. The CDR3 runs 13 residues. V lost 0 bases and J 5 bases, leaving 6 bases between the germline ends. The CDR3 sequence: CASSVAVNNEQFF. CDR3 DNA sequence: TGTGCCAGCAGCGTAGCAGTTAACAATGAGCAGTTCTTC.

V and J are TRBV2 and TRBJ2-5; 10 nucleotides agree with TRBD1. Germline lookup yields CDR1 SNHLY and CDR2 FYNNEI. V gave up 4 bases and J gave up 4 bases; unmatched junction bases: 3. The CDR3 loop spans 14 amino acids. The CDR3 DNA is TGTGCCAGCAGTGGACAGGGGGCGGGAGAGACCCAGTACTTC. It codes for CASSGQGAGETQYF. Filled out from reference TRBV2 and TRBJ2-5, the complete variable domain reads EPEVTQTPSHQVTQMGQEVILRCVPISNHLYFYWYRQILGQKVEFLVSFYNNEISEKSEIFDDQFSVERPDGSNFTLKIRSTKLEDSAMYFCASSGQGAGETQYFGPGTRLLVL.

The genes are TRBV6-1 and TRBJ1-5; D is ambiguous. With 2 bases removed from V and 5 bases from J, the gap between germline ends came to 10 bases. Germline CDR1 MNHNS, CDR2 SASEGT. This CDR3 spans 14 amino acids. Here the CDR3 reads CASSESGRDQPQHF. DNA for the CDR3: TGTGCCAGCAGTGAATCTGGCCGGGATCAGCCCCAGCATTTT.

DNA for the CDR3: TGTGCCAGCAGCTTCGGACAGGGGCAGGCCGAGACTAATGAAAAACTGTTTTTT. This translates into CASSFGQGQAETNEKLFF. V and J are TRBV7-6 and TRBJ1-4; 9 positions agree with TRBD1. Germline values: CDR1 SGHVS, CDR2 FNYEAQ. This CDR3 region has 18 residues. The V and J ends lost 3 bases and 2 bases, in that order; junction bases with no gene match: 10.

V gene TRBV10-3 combines with J gene TRBJ1-1; TRBD1 agrees at 8 bases. Germline V gives CDR1 ENHRY, CDR2 SYGVKD. The length of the CDR3 is 15 residues. V dropped 3 bases and J dropped 5; count of bases not matched to a gene: 8. The CDR3, as DNA: TGTGCCATCAGTGATCGGACAGGGTGGTTGACTGAAGCTTTCTTT. Translating it yields CAISDRTGWLTEAFF.

The chain employs TRBV18 and TRBJ1-1; D call uncertain. There are 13 residues in the CDR3. Looked up from germline, CDR1 is KGHSH and CDR2 is LQKENI. V lost 3 bases to trimming and J lost 1 base, with 6 bases between them. The chain's CDR3 is CASSPSGNTEAFF. CDR3 nucleotides: TGTGCCAGCTCACCGTCAGGGAACACTGAAGCTTTCTTT.

This clone was seen a few times. The genes are TRBV30 and TRBJ1-1; the D is unclear. This CDR3 region has 12 residues. The V end lost 2 bases, the J end lost 3 bases, and 7 bases lay between the germline ends. Per the germline V gene, CDR1 is GTSNPN and CDR2 is SVGIG (reference sequence). The CDR3 here is CAWSHRDTEAFF. The CDR3 DNA sequence: TGTGCCTGGAGTCACCGGGACACTGAAGCTTTCTTT.

The chain couples TRBV28 to TRBJ1-3; 7 positions match TRBD1. CDR3 length: 14 residues. CDR1 and CDR2 (germline): MDHEN, SYDVKM. The junction had 2 bases not matched to a gene; V was cut back by 6 bases and J by 0 bases. CDR3 bases: TGTGCCAGCAGATCAGGGGGCTCTGGAAACACCATATATTTT. Encoded protein: CASRSGGSGNTIYF.

V usage is TRBV4-2 and J usage is TRBJ2-7, with 10 bases aligning to TRBD1. CDR1 is LGHNA and CDR2 is YNFKEQ in the germline V gene. V lost 0 bases and J lost 1; bases outside the gene matches: 0. CDR3 size: 15 residues. Here the CDR3 DNA reads TGTGCCAGCAGCCAAGAGGGACAGGGGTCCTACGAGCAGTACTTC. It specifies CASSQEGQGSYEQYF.

The chain couples TRBV5-1 to TRBJ2-1, with 7 positions matching TRBD1. Trimming cost V 0 bases and J 7 bases; bases outside gene matches: 4. CDR3 length: 14 amino acids. CDR1 SGHRS and CDR2 YFSETQ come from the germline V gene. The CDR3 DNA reads TGCGCCAGCAGCTTGGCCGACAGGGCGAATGAGCAGTTCTTC. This encodes CASSLADRANEQFF.

The CDR3 reads CASSDGSPGFF. The CDR3 coding sequence is TGTGCCAGCAGTGACGGGTCTCCCGGTTTCTTC. This chain links TRBV2 with TRBJ2-1, with D unresolved. The CDR3 is 11 amino acids. Germline V gene lookup returns CDR1 SNHLY and CDR2 FYNNEI. V was cut by 3 bases and J by 16 bases, with 13 bases left in between.

This chain uses TRBV20-1 with TRBJ1-2; D possibly corresponds to TRBD1 (5 bases). Per the germline V gene, CDR1 is DFQATT and CDR2 is SNEGSKA (reference sequence). This CDR3 has 11 residues. V was clipped by 2 bases and J by 7 bases, with 8 bases between them. The CDR3: CSARRTSGYTF. CDR3 nucleotides: TGCAGTGCTAGAAGGACAAGTGGCTACACCTTC.

The rearrangement joins TRBV27 to TRBJ2-2; D remains unclear. CDR1 is MNHEY and CDR2 is SMNVEV in the germline V gene (reference sequence). The CDR3 has 13 amino acids. With 3 bases removed from V and 6 bases from J, the gap between germline ends came to 8 bases. The CDR3 DNA reads TGTGCCAGCAGTTTTAATCGGGCCGGGGAGCTGTTTTTT. Translated: CASSFNRAGELFF.

The chain is built from TRBV29-1 and TRBJ2-7, with TRBD2 as a possible D gene (6 bases). This CDR3 is 13 amino acids long. Germline-derived CDR1 and CDR2 are SQVTM and ANQGSEA. Trimming left V 5 bases short and J 3 bases short, with 14 bases between. CDR3 nucleotide sequence: TGCAGCGTTTCCGGGGGACGGGACTACGAGCAGTACTTC. It is translated as CSVSGGRDYEQYF.

The J gene is TRBJ1-2, the V gene TRBV28; TRBD1 is a possible D gene (6 bases). CDR1 and CDR2 (germline): MDHEN, SYDVKM. The CDR3 is made up of 15 amino acids. V lost 3 bases, J lost 4 bases, and 15 bases lay in between. The CDR3 sequence is CASSFGQPRSYGYTF. The CDR3 DNA follows: TGTGCCAGCAGTTTCGGACAGCCGAGAAGCTATGGCTACACCTTC.

The genes are TRBV28 and TRBJ1-1; D might be TRBD1 (6 bases). Deletions cut 5 bases from V and 8 bases from J, with 18 bases between. CDR3 length: 14 amino acids. CDR1 and CDR2 (germline): MDHEN, SYDVKM. The CDR3 spells CASSQATYRAEAFF. The CDR3 region has the DNA TGTGCCAGCAGTCAGGCGACTTACAGGGCCGAAGCTTTCTTT. The full variable domain, completed using reference TRBV28 and TRBJ1-1, is DVKVTQSSRYLVKRTGEKVFLECVQDMDHENMFWYRQDPGLGLRLIYFSYDVKMKEKGDIPEGYSVSREKKERFSLILESASTNQTSMYLCASSQATYRAEAFFGQGTRLTVV.

The chain combines TRBV4-1 with TRBJ1-4, with no clear D. Trimming stripped 0 bases from V and 13 bases from J, with 12 bases between. Per the germline V gene, CDR1 is MGHRA and CDR2 is YSYEKL. The CDR3 spans 13 residues. The chain's CDR3 is CASSQDEALGLFF. The CDR3 nucleotides read TGCGCCAGCAGCCAAGATGAGGCACTGGGACTGTTTTTT.

The chain has TRBV27 and TRBJ2-3; 7 nucleotides agree with TRBD1. There are 13 residues in the CDR3. With 6 bases clipped from V and 5 bases from J, the junction kept 5 bases outside the gene matches. The germline gives CDR1 MNHEY, CDR2 SMNVEV (reference sequence). The CDR3 loop reads CASSPNRGDTQYF. The CDR3 DNA reads TGTGCCAGCAGCCCTAACAGGGGAGATACGCAGTATTTT.

V usage is TRBV28 and J usage is TRBJ2-7, with D possibly matching TRBD2 (6 bases). V gave up 7 bases and J gave up 3 bases, with 13 bases separating them. Germline V gene sequence: CDR1 MDHEN, CDR2 SYDVKM. CDR3 size: 13 residues. CDR3 coding DNA: TGTGCCAGCACGTCTAGCGTCCTCTACGAGCAGTACTTC. Protein product: CASTSSVLYEQYF.

The rearrangement uses TRBV19 and TRBJ1-1, with 7 bases matching TRBD1. Germline V gene data show CDR1 as LNHDA and CDR2 as SQIVND (reference sequence). CDR3 length: 13 residues. Unmatched junction bases numbered 3, after V lost 6 bases and J lost 2 bases. CDR3 nucleotide sequence: TGTGCCAGTAGCGGGACAGTCAACACTGAAGCTTTCTTT. As protein: CASSGTVNTEAFF.